This TCR beta chain stems from a study of tumor-infiltrating lymphocytes in primary liver carcinoma. Looking at the study overall: Among the tumors, stages were T1-T3 N0M0 and sizes about 4.2 to 10 cm. The study, taken as a whole, reports: Pairs comparing tumor with adjacent tissue or blood overlapped less than pairs drawn from tumor regions.

TCR beta cDNA was made from 450 to 500 ng total RNA with a constant-region primer. Amplification in three nested multiplex PCR rounds with slightly modified ARM-PCR gave rise to TCR beta libraries. PCR rounds one and two used TRBV1-TRBV30 forward primers with a C-beta reverse primer for approximately 11 cycles each. TCRdb fed the multiplex PCR reads into MiXCR, producing one record per CDR3 protein. The sample records 300,000 to 350,000 distinct CDR3 sequences, less than 70% being singletons. Trimming took off 1 base at V and 6 bases at J, with 10 bases between the two ends. This CDR3 contains 14 residues. Germline values: CDR1 SGHRS, CDR2 YFSETQ. Both blood RNA, taken from unsorted whole blood, and germline DNA were extracted. Patients in the cohort were treatment-naive and living with chronic HBV infection. Surgery was preceded by the collection of around 3.8 milliliters of peripheral blood. Notes on this clonotype: What it recognizes is unknown.

The V gene is TRBV5-1, the J gene TRBJ1-4; the D is unclear. Specimen: peripheral blood. This TCR derives from a man aged 35 to 55 with primary liver carcinoma and hepatitis B virus infection. CDR3 nucleotide sequence: TGCGCCAGCAGCTTGCGGGGATCGGATGAAAAACTGTTTTTT. This codes for CASSLRGSDEKLFF. Full variable domain (remainder filled in from reference TRBV5-1 and TRBJ1-4): KAGVTQTPRYLIKTRGQQVTLSCSPISGHRSVSWYQQTPGQGLQFLFEYFSETQRNKGNFPGRFSGRQFSNSRSEMNVSTLELGDSALYLCASSLRGSDEKLFFGSGTQLSVL.